This TCR beta chain was documented in a study of tumor-infiltrating lymphocytes in primary liver carcinoma. Without any cell sorting, roughly 20-32 mg of bulk tissue yielded co-extracted RNA and DNA. Infection with HBV was chronic in patients; they were treatment-naive. TCR beta cDNA came from around 0.5 ug total RNA, primed with a constant-region primer. Libraries covering TCR beta were generated through three nested multiplex PCR rounds (using a slightly modified ARM-PCR). Two initial PCR rounds of around 10 cycles each paired TRBV1-TRBV30 forward primers with a C-beta reverse primer. A single record per CDR3 protein comes from TCRdb applying MiXCR to the multiplex PCR reads. In the table there are about 130,000 distinct CDR3 sequences, 64% of which are singletons. A remark on this clonotype: What it recognizes is unknown. The germline gene is not matched at one end of the junction; a read error may be the cause.

The CDR3 covers 14 residues. Germline CDR1 and CDR2: PRHDT and FYEKMQ (reference sequence). Broader study findings: Tumor tissue displayed a significantly greater top-250-clone fraction than blood (p = 0.039).

The clonotype was recovered from a woman between 55 and 75 years old with primary liver carcinoma and hepatitis B virus infection. Sequenced input: liver tumor tissue from sampling region 3. As for subset: tumor region T3, left-lateral pole. This chain connects TRBV13 to TRBJ2-7, with D tentatively TRBD2 (5 bases). The CDR3 here is CASSGRLFGNEKYF. Here the CDR3 DNA reads TGTGCCAGCAGCGGAAGACTATTCGGTAACGAGAAGTACTTC. Supplemented by reference TRBV13 and TRBJ2-7, the full variable domain reads AAGVIQSPRHLIKEKRETATLKCYPIPRHDTVYWYQQGPGQDPQFLISFYEKMQSDKGSIPDRFSAQQFSDYHSELNMSSLELGDSALYFCASSGRLFGNEKYFGPGTRLTVT.